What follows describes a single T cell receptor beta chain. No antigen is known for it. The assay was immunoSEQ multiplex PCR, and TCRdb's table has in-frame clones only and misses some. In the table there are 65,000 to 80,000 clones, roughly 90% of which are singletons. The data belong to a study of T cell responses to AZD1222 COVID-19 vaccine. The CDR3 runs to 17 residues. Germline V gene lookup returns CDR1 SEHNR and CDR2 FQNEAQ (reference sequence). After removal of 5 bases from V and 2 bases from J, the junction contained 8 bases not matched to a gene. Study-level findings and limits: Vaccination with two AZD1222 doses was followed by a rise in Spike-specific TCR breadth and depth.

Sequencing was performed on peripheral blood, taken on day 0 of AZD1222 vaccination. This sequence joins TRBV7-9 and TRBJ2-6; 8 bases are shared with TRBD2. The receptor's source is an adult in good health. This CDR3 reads CASSRGGSGAGANVLTF. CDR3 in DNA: TGTGCCAGCAGCCGGGGGGGATCCGGCGCTGGGGCCAACGTCCTGACTTTC.